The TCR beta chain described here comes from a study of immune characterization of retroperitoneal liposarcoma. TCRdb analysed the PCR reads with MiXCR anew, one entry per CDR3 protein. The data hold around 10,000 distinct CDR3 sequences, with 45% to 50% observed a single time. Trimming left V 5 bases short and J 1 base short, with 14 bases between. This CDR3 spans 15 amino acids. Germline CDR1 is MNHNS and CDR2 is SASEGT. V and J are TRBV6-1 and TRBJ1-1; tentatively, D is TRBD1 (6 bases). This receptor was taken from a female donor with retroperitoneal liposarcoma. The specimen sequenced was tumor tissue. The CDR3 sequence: CASSPTGTANTEAFF. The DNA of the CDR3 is TGTGCCAGCAGTCCTACAGGGACCGCGAACACTGAAGCTTTCTTT.